This TCR beta chain was sequenced during a study of cytomegalovirus exposure and HLA in healthy donors. About this clone: At one boundary the junction diverges from the germline segment, which might be a read error. The sample holds other DNA sequences that translate to the same CDR3.

These donors counted as nominally healthy when sampled, but unrecorded immune exposures were likely. Both 60 Vbeta primers and 13 Jbeta primers went into the PCR. Repertoires were generated with immunoSEQ multiplex PCR, while TCRdb's copy carries only in-frame clones and drops some. Of fewer than 200,000 clones in the sample, about 64% were seen once. This CDR3 contains 14 residues. CDR1 is SEHNR, CDR2 FQNEAQ, per germline (reference sequence). The rearrangement uses TRBV7-9 and TRBJ2-5; 12 nucleotides match TRBD2. This receptor was identified in a man aged 50-60 years in good health and CMV-seronegative. Sequenced input: PBMCs. The CDR3 bases are TGTGCCAGCAGCCTAGCGGGGGGGCAAGAGACCCAGTACTTC. As protein: CASSLAGGQETQYF.